Detailed here is one TCR beta chain. Its antigen is not identified. V lost 1 base and J lost 4, with 8 bases in between. Germline V gives CDR1 SGHTA, CDR2 FQGTGA. The CDR3 runs 14 residues. MiXCR, run by TCRdb on the 5' RACE reads, gives a single entry per CDR3 protein. Of 130,000 or so distinct CDR3 sequences listed, roughly 7.3% were seen once; the top ten hold about 12%. This entry belongs to a study of CD8 T cells in ankylosing spondylitis. Study conclusions and caveats: Ankylosing spondylitis blood seemed to carry a telltale TCR beta motif made of under 10 highly homologous variants.

Sequenced material: blood, either unsorted or a sorted T cell fraction (not recorded which). The V call is TRBV7-3, the J call TRBJ2-1; D is ambiguous. The receptor was derived from a male donor with ankylosing spondylitis or in good health (not recorded which). The CDR3 bases are TGTGCCAGCAGCTTAAATCTGGGTTACAATGAGCAGTTCTTC. Protein product: CASSLNLGYNEQFF.